This T cell receptor (beta chain) stems from a study of blood T cell repertoires in COVID-19. Looking at the study overall: Acute and convalescent COVID-19 specimens originated in the United States, Italy and Spain. The cDNA or gDNA used as material had been derived from T cells, B-cell-depleted T cells, or PBMCs.

Per the original methods: Cell counts per sample came from amplifying reference gene primers. Clones were sequenced by immunoSEQ multiplex PCR, and TCRdb holds only the in-frame ones, with some missing. V and J calls and clone size come straight from that table; D and trimming were deduced from the DNA. The table includes around 100,000 clones, about 90% detected once. Sequenced material: peripheral blood. This TCR was sampled from a human donor in a cohort sampled during active COVID-19.

In DNA, the CDR3 is TGTGCCAGCAGCTGGGGAGGGACTAGCGGGGGATTTGAGACCCAGTACTTC. Translating gives CASSWGGTSGGFETQYF. The chain recombines TRBV5-6 with TRBJ2-5, with 14 bases lining up with TRBD2. V trimming: 3 bases; J trimming: 5 bases; junction bases outside the gene matches: 9. The CDR3 extends over 17 amino acids. The germline V gene has CDR1 SGHDT and CDR2 YYEEEE.